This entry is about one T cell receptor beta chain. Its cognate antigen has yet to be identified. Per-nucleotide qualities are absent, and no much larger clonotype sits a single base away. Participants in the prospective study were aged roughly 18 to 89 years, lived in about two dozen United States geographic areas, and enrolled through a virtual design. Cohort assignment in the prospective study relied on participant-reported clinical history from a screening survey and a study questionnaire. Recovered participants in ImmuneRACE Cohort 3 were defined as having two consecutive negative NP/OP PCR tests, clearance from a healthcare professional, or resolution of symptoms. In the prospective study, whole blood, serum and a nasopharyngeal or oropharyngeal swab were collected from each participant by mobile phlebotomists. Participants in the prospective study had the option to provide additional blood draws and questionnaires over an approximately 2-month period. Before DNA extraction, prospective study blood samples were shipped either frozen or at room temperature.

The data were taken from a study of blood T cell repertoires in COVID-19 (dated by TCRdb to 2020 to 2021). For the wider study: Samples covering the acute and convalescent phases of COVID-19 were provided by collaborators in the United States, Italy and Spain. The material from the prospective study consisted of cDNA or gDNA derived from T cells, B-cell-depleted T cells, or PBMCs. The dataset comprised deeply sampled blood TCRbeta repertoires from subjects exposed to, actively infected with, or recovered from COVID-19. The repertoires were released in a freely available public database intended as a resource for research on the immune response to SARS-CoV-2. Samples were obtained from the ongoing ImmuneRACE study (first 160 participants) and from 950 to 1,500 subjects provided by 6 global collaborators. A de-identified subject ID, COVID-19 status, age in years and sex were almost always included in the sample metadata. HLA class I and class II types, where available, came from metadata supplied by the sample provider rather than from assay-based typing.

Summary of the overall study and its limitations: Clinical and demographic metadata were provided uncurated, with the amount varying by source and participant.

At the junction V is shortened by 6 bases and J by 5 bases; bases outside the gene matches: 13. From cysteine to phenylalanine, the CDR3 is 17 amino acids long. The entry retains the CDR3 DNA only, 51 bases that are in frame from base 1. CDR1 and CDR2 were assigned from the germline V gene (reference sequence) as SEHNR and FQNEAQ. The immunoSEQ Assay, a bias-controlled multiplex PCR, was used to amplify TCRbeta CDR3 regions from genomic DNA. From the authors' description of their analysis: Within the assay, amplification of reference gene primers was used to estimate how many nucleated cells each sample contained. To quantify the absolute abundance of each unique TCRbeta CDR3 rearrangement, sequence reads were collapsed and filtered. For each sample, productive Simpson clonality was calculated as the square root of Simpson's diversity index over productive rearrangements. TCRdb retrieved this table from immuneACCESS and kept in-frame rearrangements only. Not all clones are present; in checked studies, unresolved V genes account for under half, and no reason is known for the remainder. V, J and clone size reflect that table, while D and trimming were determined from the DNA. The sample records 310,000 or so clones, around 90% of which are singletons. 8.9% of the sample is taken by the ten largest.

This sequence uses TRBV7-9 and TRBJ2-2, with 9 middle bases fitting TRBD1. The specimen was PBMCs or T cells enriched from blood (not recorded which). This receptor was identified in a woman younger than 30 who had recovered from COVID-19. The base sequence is TGTGCCAGCAGTCGGGGATGGGACAGGGTGGTAACCGGGGAGCTGTTTTTT. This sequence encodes CASSRGWDRVVTGELFF.